The rows below give T cell receptor beta chains drawn from one sample of a study of T cells in localized non-small cell lung cancer. This table comes from immunoSEQ multiplex PCR, and its TCRdb copy is limited to in-frame clones, with some not included. This repertoire shows about 91,000 clones, about 87% found once; its top ten account for 15%. Sample: peripheral blood, taken before any cancer treatment. These receptors were obtained from a man aged 40-75 years with stage I squamous cell lung carcinoma. CDR3s include the opening cysteine and the closing phenylalanine or tryptophan. The D gene is left open where the match is weak. The size field is filled for only some rows; it gives once, few, many or a size class.

>-|-|TRBJ1-3|TRBV6-5
CASSATRPQRNTIYF
TGTGCCAGCAGTGCCACGAGGCCGCAGCGGAACACCATATATTTT
>few|TRBD1|TRBJ2-7|TRBV2
CASSEALLTGKASEQYF
TGTGCCAGCAGTGAAGCGCTCTTGACAGGGAAGGCCTCCGAGCAGTACTTC
>-|-|TRBJ1-5|TRBV28
CASSLGQGTSQPQHF
TGTGCCAGCAGTTTGGGGCAGGGGACGAGTCAGCCCCAGCATTTT
>-|-|TRBJ2-2|TRBV9
CASSQNHPGELFF
TGTGCCAGCAGCCAGAACCACCCCGGGGAGCTGTTTTTT
>few|-|TRBJ1-3|TRBV18
CASREVSGNTIYF
TGTGCCAGTCGCGAAGTCTCTGGAAACACCATATATTTT
>once|-|TRBJ2-1|TRBV6-1
CASKSNPGSYNEQFF
TGTGCCAGCAAATCAAACCCCGGGTCCTACAATGAGCAGTTCTTC
>-|-|TRBJ2-7|TRBV5-6
CASSLWGPDEQYF
TGTGCCAGCAGCTTGTGGGGACCAGACGAGCAGTACTTC
>-|-|TRBJ2-1|TRBV18
CASSPGEGRFYNEQFF
TGTGCCAGCTCACCCGGAGAGGGACGGTTTTACAATGAGCAGTTCTTC
>-|-|TRBJ1-2|TRBV7-8
CASSLVASYGYTF
TGTGCCAGCAGCTTGGTGGCCAGCTATGGCTACACCTTC
>-|-|TRBJ1-1|TRBV7-9
CASSPGSYTEAFF
TGTGCCAGCAGCCCAGGATCCTACACTGAAGCTTTCTTT
>-|TRBD2|TRBJ2-7|TRBV9
CASSPDLAGGFNEQYF
TGTGCCAGCAGCCCTGACCTAGCGGGGGGTTTCAACGAGCAGTACTTC
>once|-|TRBJ2-2|TRBV10-1
CASSVNRYTGELFF
TGCGCCAGCAGTGTAAACAGATACACCGGGGAGCTGTTTTTT
>once|-|TRBJ1-5|TRBV7-2
CASSFQGYSNQPQHF
TGTGCCAGCAGCTTTCAAGGCTATAGCAATCAGCCCCAGCATTTT
>-|TRBD2|TRBJ2-3|TRBV4-2
CASSPRVSGGGADTQYF
TGTGCCAGCAGCCCCAGAGTGAGCGGGGGGGGCGCAGATACGCAGTATTTT
>-|-|TRBJ1-6|TRBV5-4
CASSLDSSYNSPLHF
TGTGCCAGCAGCTTGGACAGTTCCTATAATTCACCCCTCCACTTT
>-|-|TRBJ1-3|TRBV19
CASNPRTYGNTIYF
TGTGCCAGTAATCCACGGACATATGGAAACACCATATATTTT
>once|-|TRBJ2-3|TRBV5-1
CASSPRDSGDTQYF
TGCGCCAGCAGCCCTAGGGACTCCGGAGATACGCAGTATTTT
>-|-|TRBJ1-1|TRBV6-1
CAVEEAPNTEAFF
TGTGCCGTCGAGGAGGCCCCGAACACTGAAGCTTTCTTT
>once|-|TRBJ2-7|TRBV5-1
CASSRVTGTGEQYF
TGCGCCAGCAGCAGAGTAACAGGGACGGGCGAGCAGTACTTC